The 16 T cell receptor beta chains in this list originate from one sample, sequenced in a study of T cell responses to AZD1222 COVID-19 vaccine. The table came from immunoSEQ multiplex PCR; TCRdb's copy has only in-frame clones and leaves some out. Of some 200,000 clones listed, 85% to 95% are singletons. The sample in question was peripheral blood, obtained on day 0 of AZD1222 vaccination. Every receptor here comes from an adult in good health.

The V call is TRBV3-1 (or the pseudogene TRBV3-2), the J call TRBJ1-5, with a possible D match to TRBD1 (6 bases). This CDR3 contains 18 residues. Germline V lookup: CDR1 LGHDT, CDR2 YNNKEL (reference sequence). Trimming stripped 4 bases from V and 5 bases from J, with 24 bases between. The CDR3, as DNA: TGTGCCAGCAGCCGGGGGGCACTCGGGGACCGACTTTATCAGCCCCAGCATTTT. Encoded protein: CASSRGALGDRLYQPQHF.

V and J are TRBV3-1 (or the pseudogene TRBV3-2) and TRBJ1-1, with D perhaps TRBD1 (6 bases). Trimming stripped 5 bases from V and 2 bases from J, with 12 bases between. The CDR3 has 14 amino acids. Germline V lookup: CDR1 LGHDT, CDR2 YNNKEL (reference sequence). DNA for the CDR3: TGTGCCAGCAGCTTCCGGGACATTAACACTGAAGCTTTCTTT. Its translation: CASSFRDINTEAFF.

The CDR3 region is CASRREGQITDTQYF. CDR3 sequence (DNA): TGCGCCAGCAGGAGGGAGGGACAGATCACAGATACGCAGTATTTT. V is TRBV5-1 and J is TRBJ2-3; possibly TRBD1 or TRBD2 for D (7 bases each). The CDR3 loop spans 15 amino acids. V dropped 5 bases and J dropped 2 bases, with 15 bases sitting between them. From germline, CDR1 is SGHRS and CDR2 YFSETQ.

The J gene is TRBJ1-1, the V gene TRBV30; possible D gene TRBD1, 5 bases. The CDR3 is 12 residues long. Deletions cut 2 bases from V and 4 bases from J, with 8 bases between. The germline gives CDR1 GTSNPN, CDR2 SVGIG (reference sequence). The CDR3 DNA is TGTGCCTGGAGTACAGGCCCCACTGAAGCTTTCTTT. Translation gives CAWSTGPTEAFF.

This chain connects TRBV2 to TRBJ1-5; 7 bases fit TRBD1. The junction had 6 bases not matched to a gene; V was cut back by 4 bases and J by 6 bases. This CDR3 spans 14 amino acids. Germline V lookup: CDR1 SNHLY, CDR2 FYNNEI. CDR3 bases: TGTGCCAGCAGTGGAGACAGGGAGATTCAGCCCCAGCATTTT. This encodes CASSGDREIQPQHF.

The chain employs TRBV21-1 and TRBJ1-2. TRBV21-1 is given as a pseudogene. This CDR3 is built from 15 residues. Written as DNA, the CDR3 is TGTGCCAGCAGCAAAAGCCGGGCCGGGAACTATGGCTACACCTTC. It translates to CASSKSRAGNYGYTF.

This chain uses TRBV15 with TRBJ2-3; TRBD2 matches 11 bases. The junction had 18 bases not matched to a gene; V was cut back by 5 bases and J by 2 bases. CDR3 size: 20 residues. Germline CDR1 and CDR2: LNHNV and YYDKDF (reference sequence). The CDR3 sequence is CATSLQTSSGRRGHTDTQYF. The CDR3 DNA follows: TGTGCCACCAGCCTGCAAACCTCTAGCGGGAGGAGGGGGCACACAGATACGCAGTATTTT.

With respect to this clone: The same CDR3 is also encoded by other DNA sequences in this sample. CDR3 sequence (DNA): TGCGCCAGCAGCCCGGGACAGGGGGGAGAAAAACTGTTTTTT. It yields the protein CASSPGQGGEKLFF. This rearrangement joins TRBV5-1 to TRBJ1-4; 11 bases agree with TRBD1. The germline gives CDR1 SGHRS, CDR2 YFSETQ. V dropped 4 bases and J dropped 8; count of bases not matched to a gene: 4. This CDR3 is built from 14 residues.

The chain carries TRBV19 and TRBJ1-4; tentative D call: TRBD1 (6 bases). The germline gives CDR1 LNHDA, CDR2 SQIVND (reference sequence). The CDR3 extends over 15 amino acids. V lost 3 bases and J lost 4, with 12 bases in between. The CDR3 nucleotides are TGTGCCAGTAGTATTCCGGACAGCCTTAATGAAAAACTGTTTTTT. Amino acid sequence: CASSIPDSLNEKLFF.

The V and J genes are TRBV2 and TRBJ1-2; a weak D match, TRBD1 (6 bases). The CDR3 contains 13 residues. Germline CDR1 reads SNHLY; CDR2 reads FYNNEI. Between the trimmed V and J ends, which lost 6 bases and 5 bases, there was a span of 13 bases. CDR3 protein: CASSNRAGYGYTF. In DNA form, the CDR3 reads TGTGCCAGCAGCAACAGGGCGGGGTATGGCTACACCTTC.

CDR3 protein: CASSIRGGSGELFF. In nucleotides, the CDR3 is TGTGCCAGTAGTATAAGGGGCGGCTCCGGGGAGCTGTTTTTT. The chain couples TRBV19 to TRBJ2-2; possible D gene TRBD1, 5 bases. The V end lost 2 bases, the J end lost 6 bases, and 10 bases lay between the germline ends. The germline CDR1 and CDR2 sequences are LNHDA and SQIVND (reference sequence). The CDR3 totals 14 residues.

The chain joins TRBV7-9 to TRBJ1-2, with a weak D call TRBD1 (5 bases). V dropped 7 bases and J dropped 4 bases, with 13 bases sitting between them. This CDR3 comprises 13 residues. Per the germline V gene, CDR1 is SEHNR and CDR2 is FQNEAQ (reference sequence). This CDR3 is CASTKTELYGYTF. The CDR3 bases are TGTGCCAGCACCAAGACAGAACTCTATGGCTACACCTTC.

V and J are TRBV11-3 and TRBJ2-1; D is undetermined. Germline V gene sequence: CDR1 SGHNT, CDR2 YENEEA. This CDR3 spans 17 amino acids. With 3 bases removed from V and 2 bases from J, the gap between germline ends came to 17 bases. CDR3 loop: CASSLGPNISPYNEQFF. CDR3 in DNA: TGTGCCAGCAGCTTGGGCCCTAACATTTCTCCCTACAATGAGCAGTTCTTC.

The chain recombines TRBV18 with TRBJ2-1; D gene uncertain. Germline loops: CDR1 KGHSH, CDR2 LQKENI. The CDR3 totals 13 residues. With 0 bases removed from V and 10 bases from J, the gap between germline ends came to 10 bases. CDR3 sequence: CASSPPMSEEQFF. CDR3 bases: TGTGCCAGCTCACCACCGATGAGCGAGGAGCAGTTCTTC. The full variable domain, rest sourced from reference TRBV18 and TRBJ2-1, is NAGVMQNPRHLVRRRGQEARLRCSPMKGHSHVYWYRQLPEEGLKFMVYLQKENIIDESGMPKERFSAEFPKEGPSILRIQQVVRGDSAAYFCASSPPMSEEQFFGPGTRLTVL.

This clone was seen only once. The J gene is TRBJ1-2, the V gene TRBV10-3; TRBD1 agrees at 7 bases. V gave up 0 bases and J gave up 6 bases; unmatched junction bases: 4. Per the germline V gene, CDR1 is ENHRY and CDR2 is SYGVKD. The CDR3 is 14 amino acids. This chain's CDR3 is CAISESDRRHGYTF. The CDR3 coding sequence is TGTGCCATCAGTGAGTCGGACAGGAGACATGGCTACACCTTC.

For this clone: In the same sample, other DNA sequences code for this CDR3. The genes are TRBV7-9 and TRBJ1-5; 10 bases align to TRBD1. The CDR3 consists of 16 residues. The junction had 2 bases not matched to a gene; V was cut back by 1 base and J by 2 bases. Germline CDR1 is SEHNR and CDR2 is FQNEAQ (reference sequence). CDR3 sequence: CASSLVGTGGNQPQHF. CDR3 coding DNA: TGTGCCAGCAGCTTAGTAGGGACAGGGGGCAATCAGCCCCAGCATTTT.